The rows below give T cell receptor beta chains drawn from one sample of a study of blood T cell repertoires in COVID-19. Only in-frame clones appear in the TCRdb table, and some are missing; sequencing was by immunoSEQ multiplex PCR. The sample includes tens of thousands of clones, about 87% of them seen just once. The specimen was peripheral blood. Receptor source: a woman older than 75 with COVID-19, enrolled during active disease. CDR3s include the opening cysteine and the closing phenylalanine or tryptophan. The D gene is left open where the match is weak. The size entry is marked missing in some rows and otherwise reads once, few, many or a size class.

TRBV19	TRBJ1-5	-	-	TGTGCCAGTAGTCCCACCGGTAATCAGCCCCAGCATTTT	CASSPTGNQPQHF
TRBV6-6	TRBJ1-1	-	-	TGTGCCAGCAGTGGAGCTATGAACACTGAAGCTTTCTTT	CASSGAMNTEAFF
TRBV14	TRBJ2-7	once	TRBD1	TGTGCCAGCAGCTCCCGGACAGGAAGCTACGAGCAGTACTTC	CASSSRTGSYEQYF
TRBV6-1	TRBJ2-1	-	TRBD2	TGTGCCAGCAGTGAAGGGACTAGCCGCAATGAGCAGTTCTTC	CASSEGTSRNEQFF
TRBV3-1/TRBV3-2	TRBJ2-3	-	TRBD2	TGTGCCAGCAGCCAAAGGTACAGCGGGAGGACAGATACGCAGTATTTT	CASSQRYSGRTDTQYF
TRBV30	TRBJ1-4	-	-	TGTGCCTGGAGTGTCTTAGTAACTAATGAAAAACTGTTTTTT	CAWSVLVTNEKLFF
TRBV6-5	TRBJ1-5	-	TRBD1	TGTGCCTCCCGGGACAGCCTAAATCAGCCCCAGCATTTT	CASRDSLNQPQHF
TRBV7-2	TRBJ2-1	-	TRBD2	TGTGCCAGCAGCCCCACTAGCGGGATGGTCTATGAGCAGTTCTTC	CASSPTSGMVYEQFF
TRBV10-2	TRBJ1-2	-	-	TGCGCCAGCAGTGAATGGGGGCCCAGTTACTATGGCTACACCTTC	CASSEWGPSYYGYTF
TRBV2	TRBJ2-3	-	-	TGTGCCAGCAGTGCGTCCAGGGCGACAGATACGCAGTATTTT	CASSASRATDTQYF
TRBV7-9	TRBJ1-4	-	TRBD1	TGTGCCAGCAGCGGACAGGGCAATGAAAAACTGTTTTTT	CASSGQGNEKLFF
TRBV15	TRBJ2-3	-	-	TGTGCCACCTCGACGGGGGTCGGAGATACGCAGTATTTT	CATSTGVGDTQYF
TRBV30	TRBJ1-1	once	-	TGTGCCTGGAGTGTACCCGGGATCGGAACTGAAGCTTTCTTT	CAWSVPGIGTEAFF
TRBV10-3	TRBJ2-3	-	-	TGTGCCATCAGTGAGGGGAGAAGCACAGATACGCAGTATTTT	CAISEGRSTDTQYF
TRBV3-1/TRBV3-2	TRBJ1-2	once	-	TGTGCCAGCAGCGGGGGACAATGGTCAGGTGGCTACACCTTC	CASSGGQWSGGYTF
TRBV11-2	TRBJ2-5	-	-	TGTGCCAGCAGCGGAGGGGAGACCCAGTACTTC	CASSGGETQYF
TRBV6-5	TRBJ2-1	-	-	TGTGCCAGCAGAACCTTTAGCGTCGATGAGCAGTTCTTC	CASRTFSVDEQFF
TRBV5-1	TRBJ2-1	once	TRBD1	TGCGCCAGCAGCAAGGGACAGGGAGGGGACAATGAGCAGTTCTTC	CASSKGQGGDNEQFF
TRBV7-9	TRBJ1-2	-	-	TGTGCCAGCAGCTCAATCCTGACTAGCTATGGCTACACCTTC	CASSSILTSYGYTF
TRBV5-1	TRBJ2-4	-	-	TGCGCCAGCAGCTTGACAGGAGATACAAACATTCAGTACTTC	CASSLTGDTNIQYF
TRBV18	TRBJ1-1	once	-	TGTGCCAGCTCACCGGGCAGTACCACTGAAGCTTTCTTT	CASSPGSTTEAFF
TRBV6-5	TRBJ1-1	-	-	TGTGCCAGCAGTTACTCGGGGCGTAGGAGAGCTGAAGCTTTCTTT	CASSYSGRRRAEAFF
TRBV5-1	TRBJ2-7	-	-	TGCGCCAGCAGCTTGACAGGGTATGGTAACGAGCAGTACTTC	CASSLTGYGNEQYF
TRBV7-9	TRBJ2-7	-	TRBD1	TGTGCCAGCAGCCCGGACAGGGCATACTCCTACGAGCAGTACTTC	CASSPDRAYSYEQYF
TRBV10-2	TRBJ1-5	-	-	TGCGCCAGCAGTCCCCGGGGGACCGGGAGCAATCAGCCCCAGCATTTT	CASSPRGTGSNQPQHF
TRBV14	TRBJ2-2	-	-	TGTGCCAGCAGCCAGGCTCAGGGGAACACCGGGGAGCTGTTTTTT	CASSQAQGNTGELFF
TRBV27	TRBJ1-2	once	TRBD1	TGTGCCAGCAGTTTAAGGGGACAGGGGAATGGCTACACCTTC	CASSLRGQGNGYTF
TRBV3-1/TRBV3-2	TRBJ2-5	few	-	TGTGCCAGCAGCCAAGGCGGACTGCAGACCCAGTACTTC	CASSQGGLQTQYF
TRBV11-2	TRBJ2-7	-	-	TGTGCCAGCAGCTTACAGCGAGAGCAGTACTTC	CASSLQREQYF
TRBV11-3	TRBJ2-7	-	TRBD1	TGTGCCAGCAGCCTAGACAGGGGGTCCTACGAGCAGTACTTC	CASSLDRGSYEQYF
TRBV28	TRBJ2-3	once	-	TGTGCCAGCAGTTTACCCCCAACTACAGATACGCAGTATTTT	CASSLPPTTDTQYF
TRBV19	TRBJ1-5	-	TRBD1	TGTGCCAGCCAGGGGACAGGGGGCAATCAGCCCCAGCATTTT	CASQGTGGNQPQHF
TRBV11-3	TRBJ2-7	-	-	TGTGCCAGCAGCTTAGCTCTAGCGGACAGCCAGTACTTC	CASSLALADSQYF
TRBV11-2	TRBJ1-3	-	-	TGTGCCAGCAGCTTACAGGGTTCAAGAAACACCATATATTTT	CASSLQGSRNTIYF
TRBV3-1/TRBV3-2	TRBJ2-2	-	-	TGTGCCAGCAGCAAACAGGGCTCCGGGGAGCTGTTTTTT	CASSKQGSGELFF
TRBV3-1/TRBV3-2	TRBJ2-7	-	-	TGTGCCAGCAGCCAAGAGGGAGGGGGGGCCCTACCCTACGAGCAGTACTTC	CASSQEGGGALPYEQYF
TRBV28	TRBJ1-3	-	-	TGTGCCAGCAGTGACGGGAACGGGAACACCATATATTTT	CASSDGNGNTIYF